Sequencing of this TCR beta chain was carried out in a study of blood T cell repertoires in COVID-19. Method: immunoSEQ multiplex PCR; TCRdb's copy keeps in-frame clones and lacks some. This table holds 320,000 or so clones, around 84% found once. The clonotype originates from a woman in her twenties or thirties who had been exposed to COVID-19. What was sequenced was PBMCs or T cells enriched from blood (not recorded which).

The CDR3 DNA is TGTGCCAGCAGCTTATCGGACAGGATCACAGATACGCAGTATTTT. Translation: CASSLSDRITDTQYF. The chain joins TRBV7-9 to TRBJ2-3, with 7 bases lining up with TRBD1. Germline CDR1 and CDR2: SEHNR and FQNEAQ (reference sequence). CDR3 length: 15 amino acids. J was trimmed by 2 bases and V by 2 bases; bases with no gene match: 4.